The clone carrying this T cell receptor beta chain was observed a handful of times. Its specificity is unknown. The source of the sample is a study of blood T cells in healthy people across ages. Study-wide results and caveats: Underestimates were what the diversity estimates from one million T cells were considered to be.

Primers used in a second PCR of about 7 to 12 cycles were a sample-barcoded 5' primer and a J-beta primer mix. TCRdb itself ran the 5' RACE reads through MiXCR, one entry per CDR3 protein. Among 450,000 to 700,000 distinct CDR3 sequences listed, roughly 29% were seen once. This CDR3 has 13 amino acids. V dropped 1 base and J dropped 6 bases, with 12 bases sitting between them. CDR1 SQVTM and CDR2 ANQGSEA come from the germline V gene. The clonotype comes from a woman between 65 and 79 years old in good health. Input material: blood. The chain couples TRBV29-1 to TRBJ1-1; no definite D call. The CDR3 here is CSVEGSRDAEAFF. The CDR3 DNA sequence: TGCAGCGTTGAAGGGTCCCGGGATGCTGAAGCTTTCTTT.